These 5 T cell receptor beta chains were all obtained from the same sample, sequenced in a study of blood T cells in healthy people across ages. Primed by a sample-barcoded 5' primer and a J-beta primer mix, a second PCR proceeded for about 7 to 11 cycles. Each CDR3 protein gets one entry after TCRdb re-called the 5' RACE reads with MiXCR. The sample lists hundreds of thousands of distinct CDR3 sequences, 24% occurring once. The sample also formed part of further work on T cells of mothers and their children.

The material sequenced was blood. The receptor set was obtained from a boy aged 5-17 years in good health.

This clonotype was seen a handful of times. The chain combines TRBV7-2 with TRBJ2-7; 10 nucleotides match TRBD1. Per germline, CDR1 SGHTA and CDR2 FQGNSA. The CDR3 is 16 residues long. V shed 1 base, J shed 6 bases, and the junction held 9 bases outside the gene matches. CDR3 residues: CASSLGGGQGTLEQYF. The CDR3 DNA is TGTGCCAGCAGCTTAGGTGGGGGACAGGGGACCCTCGAGCAGTACTTC.

V gene TRBV28 combines with J gene TRBJ1-2; 9 nucleotides match TRBD1. Germline CDR1 is MDHEN and CDR2 is SYDVKM. The CDR3 runs 14 residues. V shed 8 bases and J 6 bases; nucleotides not matched to a gene: 10. The CDR3 sequence: CASLTGQGAHGYTF. As DNA, the CDR3 is TGTGCCAGCCTAACGGGACAGGGAGCGCATGGCTACACCTTC.

This chain connects TRBV6-6 to TRBJ2-7; D is perhaps TRBD1 or TRBD2 (6 bases each). The CDR3 length is 14 residues. V gave up 5 bases and J gave up 1 base, with 12 bases separating them. CDR1 is MNHNY and CDR2 is SVGAGI in the germline V gene (reference sequence). The CDR3 spells CASSGGPLSYEQYF. The CDR3 DNA reads as TGTGCCAGCAGTGGGGGGCCACTATCCTACGAGCAGTACTTC.

The chain couples TRBV5-6 to TRBJ1-5, with 7 bases lining up with TRBD1. In germline, CDR1 is SGHDT, CDR2 YYEEEE. CDR3 length: 16 residues. V lost 0 bases and J lost 2; bases outside the gene matches: 5. The CDR3 DNA follows: TGTGCCAGCAGCTTGGCCGGAACAGGGGGCAATCAGCCCCAGCATTTT. This translates into CASSLAGTGGNQPQHF.

The chain uses TRBV9 and TRBJ2-1, with TRBD1 as a possible D gene (6 bases). The CDR3 sequence is 16 residues long. The V gene lost 0 bases and the J gene lost 6 bases, with 16 bases spanning the gap. Germline V lookup: CDR1 SGDLS, CDR2 YYNGEE. Written as DNA, the CDR3 is TGTGCCAGCAGCGTAGGGGGGCAGACAAAAAGCAATGAGCAGTTCTTC. It specifies CASSVGGQTKSNEQFF.